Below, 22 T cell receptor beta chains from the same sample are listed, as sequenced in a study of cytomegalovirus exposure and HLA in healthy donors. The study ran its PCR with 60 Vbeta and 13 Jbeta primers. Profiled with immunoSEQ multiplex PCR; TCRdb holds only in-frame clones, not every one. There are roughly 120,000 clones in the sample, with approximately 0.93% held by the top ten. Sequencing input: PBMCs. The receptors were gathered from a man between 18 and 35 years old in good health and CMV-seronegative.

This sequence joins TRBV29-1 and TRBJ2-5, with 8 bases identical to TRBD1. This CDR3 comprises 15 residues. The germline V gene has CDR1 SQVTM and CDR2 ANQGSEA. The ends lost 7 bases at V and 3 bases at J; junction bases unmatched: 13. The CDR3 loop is CSAVEGTGLKETQYF. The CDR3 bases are TGCAGCGCCGTGGAGGGGACAGGTTTAAAAGAGACCCAGTACTTC.

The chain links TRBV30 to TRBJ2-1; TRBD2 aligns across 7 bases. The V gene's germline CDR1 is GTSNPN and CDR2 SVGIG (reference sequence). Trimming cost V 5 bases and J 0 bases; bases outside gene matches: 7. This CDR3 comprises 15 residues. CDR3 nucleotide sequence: TGTGCCTGGGCCCTTGTAGCGGGCTCCTACAATGAGCAGTTCTTC. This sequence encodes CAWALVAGSYNEQFF.

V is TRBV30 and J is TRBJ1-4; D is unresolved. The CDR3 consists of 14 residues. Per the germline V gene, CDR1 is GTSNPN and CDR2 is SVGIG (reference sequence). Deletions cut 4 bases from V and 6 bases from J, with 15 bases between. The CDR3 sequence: CAWTKGGLYEKLFF. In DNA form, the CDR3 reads TGTGCCTGGACAAAAGGCGGACTCTATGAAAAACTGTTTTTT.

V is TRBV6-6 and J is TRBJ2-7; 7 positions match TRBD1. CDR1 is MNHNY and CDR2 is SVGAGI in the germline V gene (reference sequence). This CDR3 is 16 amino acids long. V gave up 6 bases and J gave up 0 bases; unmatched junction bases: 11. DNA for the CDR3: TGTGCCAGCAGATTAGAGCCCGGGACAGTCTCCTACGAGCAGTACTTC. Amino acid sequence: CASRLEPGTVSYEQYF.

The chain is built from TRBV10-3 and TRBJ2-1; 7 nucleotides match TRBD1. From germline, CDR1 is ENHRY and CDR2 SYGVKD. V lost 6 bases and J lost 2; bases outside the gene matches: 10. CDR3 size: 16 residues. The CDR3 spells CAIRDLQGYPYNEQFF. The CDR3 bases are TGTGCCATCAGGGACCTACAGGGGTACCCCTACAATGAGCAGTTCTTC.

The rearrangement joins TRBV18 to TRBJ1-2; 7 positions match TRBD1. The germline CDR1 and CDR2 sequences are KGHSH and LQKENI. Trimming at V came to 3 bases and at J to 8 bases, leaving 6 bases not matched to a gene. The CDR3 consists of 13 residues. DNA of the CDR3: TGTGCCAGCTCACCCACAGGGGTTGAGGGCTACACCTTC. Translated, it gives CASSPTGVEGYTF.

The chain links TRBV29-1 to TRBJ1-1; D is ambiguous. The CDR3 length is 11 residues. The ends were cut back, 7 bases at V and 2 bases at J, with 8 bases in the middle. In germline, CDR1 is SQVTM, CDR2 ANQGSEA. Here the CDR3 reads CSAVPNTEAFF. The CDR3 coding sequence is TGCAGCGCCGTCCCCAACACTGAAGCTTTCTTT.

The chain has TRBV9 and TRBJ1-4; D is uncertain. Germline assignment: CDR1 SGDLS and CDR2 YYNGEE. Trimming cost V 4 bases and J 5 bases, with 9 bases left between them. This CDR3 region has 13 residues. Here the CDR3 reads CASSHSVNEKLFF. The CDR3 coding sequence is TGTGCCAGCAGCCACAGTGTCAATGAAAAACTGTTTTTT.

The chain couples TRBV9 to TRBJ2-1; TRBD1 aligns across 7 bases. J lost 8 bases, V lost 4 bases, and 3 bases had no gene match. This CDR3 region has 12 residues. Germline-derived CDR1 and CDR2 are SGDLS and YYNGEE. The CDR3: CASSLTGDEQFF. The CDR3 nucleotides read TGTGCCAGCAGCTTAACAGGGGATGAGCAGTTCTTC.

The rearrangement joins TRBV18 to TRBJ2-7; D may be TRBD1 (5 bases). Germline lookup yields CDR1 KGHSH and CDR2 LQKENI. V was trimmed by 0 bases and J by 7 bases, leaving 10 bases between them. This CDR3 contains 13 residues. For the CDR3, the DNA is TGTGCCAGCTCACCACCGCGTAGGGGAGAGCAGTACTTC. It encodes CASSPPRRGEQYF. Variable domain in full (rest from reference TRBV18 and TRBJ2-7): NAGVMQNPRHLVRRRGQEARLRCSPMKGHSHVYWYRQLPEEGLKFMVYLQKENIIDESGMPKERFSAEFPKEGPSILRIQQVVRGDSAAYFCASSPPRRGEQYFGPGTRLTVT.

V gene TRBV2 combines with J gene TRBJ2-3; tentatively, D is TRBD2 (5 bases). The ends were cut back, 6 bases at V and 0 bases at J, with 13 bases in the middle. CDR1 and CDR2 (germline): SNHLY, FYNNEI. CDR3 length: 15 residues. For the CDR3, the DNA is TGTGCCAGCAGCGTCATGCGGGCCAGCACAGATACGCAGTATTTT. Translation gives CASSVMRASTDTQYF.

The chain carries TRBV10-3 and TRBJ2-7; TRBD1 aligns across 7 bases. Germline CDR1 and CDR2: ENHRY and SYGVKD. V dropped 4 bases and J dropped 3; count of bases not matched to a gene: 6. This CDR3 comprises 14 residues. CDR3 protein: CAISGGQKLYEQYF. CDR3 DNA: TGTGCCATCAGTGGGGGACAGAAGCTCTACGAGCAGTACTTC.

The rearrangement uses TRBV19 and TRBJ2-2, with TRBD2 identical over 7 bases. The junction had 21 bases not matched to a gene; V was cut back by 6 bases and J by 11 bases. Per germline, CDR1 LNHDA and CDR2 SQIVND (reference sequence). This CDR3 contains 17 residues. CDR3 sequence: CASRPPGSRGWGGELFF. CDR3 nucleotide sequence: TGTGCCAGTAGGCCCCCCGGGTCCCGTGGCTGGGGGGGAGAGCTGTTTTTT.

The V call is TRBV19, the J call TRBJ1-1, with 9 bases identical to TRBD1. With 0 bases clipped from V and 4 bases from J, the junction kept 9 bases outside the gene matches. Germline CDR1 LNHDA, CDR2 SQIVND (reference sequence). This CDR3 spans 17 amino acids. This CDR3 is CASSIDLGQGKRTEAFF. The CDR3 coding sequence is TGTGCCAGTAGTATAGATCTGGGACAGGGAAAGCGCACTGAAGCTTTCTTT.

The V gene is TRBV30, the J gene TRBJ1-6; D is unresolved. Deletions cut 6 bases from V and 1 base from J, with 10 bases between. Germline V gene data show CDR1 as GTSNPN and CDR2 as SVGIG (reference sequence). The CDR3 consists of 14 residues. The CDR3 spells CACRVVSYNSPLHF. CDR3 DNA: TGTGCCTGTCGAGTAGTGTCCTATAATTCACCCCTCCACTTT.

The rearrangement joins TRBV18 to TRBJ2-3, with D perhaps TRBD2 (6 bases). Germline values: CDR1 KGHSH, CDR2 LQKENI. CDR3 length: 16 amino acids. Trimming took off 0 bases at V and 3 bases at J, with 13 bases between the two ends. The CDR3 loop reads CASSPPGRLATDTQYF. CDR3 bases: TGTGCCAGCTCACCACCGGGGAGGCTAGCGACAGATACGCAGTATTTT.

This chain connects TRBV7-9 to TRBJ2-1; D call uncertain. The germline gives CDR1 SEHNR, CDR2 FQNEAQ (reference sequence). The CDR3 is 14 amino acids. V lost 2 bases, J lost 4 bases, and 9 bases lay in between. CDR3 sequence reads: CASSLNQIYNEQFF. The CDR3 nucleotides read TGTGCCAGCAGCTTAAACCAGATTTACAATGAGCAGTTCTTC.

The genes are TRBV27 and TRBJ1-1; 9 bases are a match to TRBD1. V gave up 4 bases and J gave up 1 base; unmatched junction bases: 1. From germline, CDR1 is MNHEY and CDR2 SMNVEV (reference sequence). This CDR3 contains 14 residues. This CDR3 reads CASSWTGENTEAFF. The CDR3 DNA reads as TGTGCCAGCAGTTGGACAGGGGAGAACACTGAAGCTTTCTTT.

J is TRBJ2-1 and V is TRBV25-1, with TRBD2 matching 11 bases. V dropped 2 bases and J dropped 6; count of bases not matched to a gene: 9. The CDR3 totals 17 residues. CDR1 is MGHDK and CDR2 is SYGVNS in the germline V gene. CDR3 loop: CASSELAGGTIVNEQFF. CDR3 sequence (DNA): TGTGCCAGCAGTGAACTAGCGGGGGGAACGATCGTCAATGAGCAGTTCTTC.

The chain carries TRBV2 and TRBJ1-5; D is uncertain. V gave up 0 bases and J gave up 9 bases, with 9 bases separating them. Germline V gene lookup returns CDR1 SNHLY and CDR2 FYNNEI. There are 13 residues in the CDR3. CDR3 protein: CASSEAGVRPQHF. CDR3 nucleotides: TGTGCCAGCAGTGAAGCCGGGGTCCGGCCCCAGCATTTT.

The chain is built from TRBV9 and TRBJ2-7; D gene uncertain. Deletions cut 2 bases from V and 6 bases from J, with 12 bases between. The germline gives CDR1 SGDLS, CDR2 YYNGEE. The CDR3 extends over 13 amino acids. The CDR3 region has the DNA TGTGCCAGCAGCGTTAGATTGGTTGGCGAGCAGTACTTC. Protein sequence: CASSVRLVGEQYF.

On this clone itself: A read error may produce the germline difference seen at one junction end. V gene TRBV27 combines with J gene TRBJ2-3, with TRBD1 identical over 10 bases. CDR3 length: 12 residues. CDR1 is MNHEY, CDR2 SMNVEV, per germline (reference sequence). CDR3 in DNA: TGTGCCAGCGGCCTCTTGGGACAGGGGATAGATTTT. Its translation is CASGLLGQGIDF.